Following are 27 T cell receptor beta chains from one sample sequenced in a study of blood T cell repertoires in COVID-19. The assay was immunoSEQ multiplex PCR, and TCRdb's table has in-frame clones only and misses some. The sample has a few hundred thousand clones, nearly 90% seen once. The sequenced material came from PBMCs or T cells enriched from blood (not recorded which). The receptors stem from a woman aged 18 to 35 with acute COVID-19.

CDR3 sequence: CASSPGWYNEQFF. Here the CDR3 DNA reads TGTGCCAGCAGCCCGGGGTGGTACAATGAGCAGTTCTTC. The chain employs TRBV21-1 and TRBJ2-1; the DNA was not compared with TRBD2, the D call given in the table. TRBV21-1 is annotated as a pseudogene. This CDR3 is 13 amino acids long.

The chain has TRBV5-1 and TRBJ1-1; no clear D. Trimming removed 1 base from V and 0 bases from J, with 7 bases in between. From germline, CDR1 is SGHRS and CDR2 YFSETQ. CDR3 length equals 14 residues. Here the CDR3 reads CASSLQDMNTEAFF. The DNA for the CDR3 is TGCGCCAGCAGCTTGCAGGATATGAACACTGAAGCTTTCTTT. Full variable domain (outside the CDR3, taken from reference TRBV5-1 and TRBJ1-1): KAGVTQTPRYLIKTRGQQVTLSCSPISGHRSVSWYQQTPGQGLQFLFEYFSETQRNKGNFPGRFSGRQFSNSRSEMNVSTLELGDSALYLCASSLQDMNTEAFFGQGTRLTVV.

The V call is TRBV5-1, the J call TRBJ2-7; 8 nucleotides agree with TRBD2. This CDR3 contains 15 residues. Trimming took 4 bases from V and 2 from J; bases not matched to a gene: 8. The V gene's germline CDR1 is SGHRS and CDR2 YFSETQ. The CDR3 loop reads CASSLTAGAAYEQYF. In nucleotides, the CDR3 is TGCGCCAGCAGCCTGACAGCGGGAGCCGCCTACGAGCAGTACTTC.

This rearrangement joins TRBV18 to TRBJ2-1; possible D gene TRBD2, 5 bases. The germline V gene has CDR1 KGHSH and CDR2 LQKENI. The V end was cut by 2 bases, the J end by 5 bases, with 16 bases between. The CDR3 is 16 amino acids. CDR3 residues: CASSPRAGEENNEQFF. Here the CDR3 DNA reads TGTGCCAGCTCACCAAGGGCGGGTGAAGAGAACAATGAGCAGTTCTTC.

CDR3 coding DNA: TGTGCCAGCAGCGACCCCATCTGGGGGAGGGGCGAAGCTTTCTTT. It codes for CASSDPIWGRGEAFF. The J gene is TRBJ1-1, the V gene TRBV25-1; tentative D call: TRBD1 (5 bases). Germline CDR1 reads MGHDK; CDR2 reads SYGVNS. The V end was cut by 6 bases, the J end by 8 bases, with 22 bases between. This CDR3 is 15 amino acids long.

This clone was observed once. The chain recombines TRBV7-9 with TRBJ1-6; TRBD1 aligns across 7 bases. This CDR3 region has 18 residues. J was trimmed by 4 bases and V by 5 bases; bases with no gene match: 14. Looked up from germline, CDR1 is SEHNR and CDR2 is FQNEAQ (reference sequence). The CDR3 loop is CASSPLLTGADYNSPLHF. The CDR3 DNA reads as TGTGCCAGCAGCCCCCTACTTACAGGGGCCGATTATAATTCACCCCTCCACTTT. Filled out from reference TRBV7-9 and TRBJ1-6, the complete variable domain reads DTGVSQNPRHKITKRGQNVTFRCDPISEHNRLYWYRQTLGQGPEFLTYFQNEAQLEKSRLLSDRFSAERPKGSFSTLEIQRTEQGDSAMYLCASSPLLTGADYNSPLHFGNGTRLTVT.

The V gene is TRBV5-1, the J gene TRBJ2-5; TRBD1 agrees at 7 bases. Germline CDR1 and CDR2: SGHRS and YFSETQ. Germline trimming cut 2 bases from V and 4 bases from J; bases unmatched to any gene: 2. The CDR3 has 13 amino acids. CDR3 DNA: TGCGCCAGCAGCTTAAACAGGGGAGAGACCCAGTACTTC. Amino acid sequence: CASSLNRGETQYF.

The chain links TRBV7-2 to TRBJ1-5, with D possibly being TRBD1 (5 bases). V dropped 2 bases and J dropped 0 bases, with 17 bases sitting between them. The CDR3 contains 18 residues. Germline V gene lookup returns CDR1 SGHTA and CDR2 FQGNSA. This CDR3 reads CASSLSRAGKFSNQPQHF. CDR3 sequence (DNA): TGTGCCAGCAGCTTAAGTAGGGCAGGGAAATTTAGCAATCAGCCCCAGCATTTT.

The chain combines TRBV6-5 with TRBJ1-2; TRBD1 aligns across 7 bases. V gave up 6 bases and J gave up 3 bases; unmatched junction bases: 4. Germline loops: CDR1 MNHEY, CDR2 SVGAGI. This CDR3 has 13 residues. In DNA form, the CDR3 reads TGTGCCAGCAGCCCGGGACAGTACTATGGCTACACCTTC. As protein: CASSPGQYYGYTF.

The chain employs TRBV4-2 and TRBJ1-3, with TRBD1 as a possible D gene (6 bases). This CDR3 comprises 20 residues. Germline V gives CDR1 LGHNA, CDR2 YNFKEQ. V lost 1 base, J lost 3 bases, and 25 bases lay in between. DNA of the CDR3: TGTGCCAGCAGCCAAGTTTCGCAGGGGACGCAGAAGAGGCGTGGAAACACCATATATTTT. Residues: CASSQVSQGTQKRRGNTIYF.

V and J are TRBV6-5 and TRBJ2-2; D uncertain. This CDR3 is built from 13 residues. V gave up 0 bases and J gave up 4 bases, with 3 bases separating them. Germline values: CDR1 MNHEY, CDR2 SVGAGI. This CDR3 is CASSYSFTGELFF. The CDR3 region has the DNA TGTGCCAGCAGTTACTCCTTCACCGGGGAGCTGTTTTTT.

The J gene is TRBJ2-7, the V gene TRBV3-1 (or the pseudogene TRBV3-2); no clear D gene. Trimming removed 0 bases from V and 4 bases from J, with 4 bases in between. The CDR3 totals 12 residues. The germline gives CDR1 LGHDT, CDR2 YNNKEL (reference sequence). CDR3 residues: CASSQDPYEQYF. In DNA form, the CDR3 reads TGTGCCAGCAGCCAAGATCCATACGAGCAGTACTTC.

V gene TRBV9 combines with J gene TRBJ1-2; D is uncertain. CDR3 size: 12 residues. Trimming pared 3 bases from V and 0 bases from J, leaving 3 bases between. Germline V gene sequence: CDR1 SGDLS, CDR2 YYNGEE. CDR3: CASSAANYGYTF. CDR3 bases: TGTGCCAGCAGCGCGGCTAACTATGGCTACACCTTC.

The chain is built from TRBV2 and TRBJ1-1; D perhaps matches TRBD1 (5 bases). This CDR3 contains 13 residues. V lost 8 bases and J 7 bases, leaving 17 bases between the germline ends. Germline CDR1 reads SNHLY; CDR2 reads FYNNEI. The CDR3 is CASRRDGSLEAFF. For the CDR3, the DNA is TGTGCCAGCCGCCGGGACGGGAGTCTTGAAGCTTTCTTT.

The chain joins TRBV27 to TRBJ1-5, with TRBD1 matching 9 bases. The CDR3 consists of 15 residues. CDR1 is MNHEY, CDR2 SMNVEV, per germline (reference sequence). V lost 6 bases and J lost 3; bases outside the gene matches: 6. The CDR3 reads CASREGQGSNQPQHF. The CDR3 bases are TGTGCCAGCAGGGAGGGACAGGGTTCCAATCAGCCCCAGCATTTT.

This chain uses TRBV15 with TRBJ2-1; weak D call: TRBD2 (6 bases). Trimming left V 1 base short and J 8 bases short, with 12 bases between. This CDR3 contains 14 residues. Germline CDR1 and CDR2: LNHNV and YYDKDF (reference sequence). The CDR3 protein is CATSRVAASDEQFF. As DNA, the CDR3 is TGTGCCACCAGCAGAGTAGCGGCGAGCGATGAGCAGTTCTTC.

V is TRBV28 and J is TRBJ1-2, with no clear D. The length of the CDR3 is 16 residues. CDR1 is MDHEN and CDR2 is SYDVKM in the germline V gene. The ends were cut back, 6 bases at V and 6 bases at J, with 23 bases in the middle. In DNA form, the CDR3 reads TGTGCCAGCAGATTCCCCAGCGGCGACACCGGGGATGGCTACACCTTC. Residues: CASRFPSGDTGDGYTF.

The DNA for the CDR3 is TGTGCCAGCAGGGAGGCTCGGCACACTGAAGCTTTCTTT. Translation gives CASREARHTEAFF. The chain is built from TRBV6-6 and TRBJ1-1; no firm D call. V was pared by 6 bases and J by 3 bases, with 11 bases between. The germline V gene encodes CDR1 MNHNY and CDR2 SVGAGI (reference sequence). The CDR3 runs to 13 residues.

The V gene is TRBV7-9, the J gene TRBJ1-5, with D perhaps TRBD1 (6 bases). Trimming removed 5 bases at V and 0 bases at J, with 17 bases between. The CDR3 runs 17 residues. Germline CDR1 SEHNR, CDR2 FQNEAQ (reference sequence). CDR3 in amino acids: CASSKGGSAYSNQPQHF. The DNA for the CDR3 is TGTGCCAGCAGCAAGGGGGGGTCAGCTTATAGCAATCAGCCCCAGCATTTT.

This sequence joins TRBV15 and TRBJ2-1, with 13 nucleotides matching TRBD2. V was pared by 8 bases and J by 0 bases, with 7 bases of the junction left unmatched. This CDR3 comprises 17 residues. CDR1 and CDR2 from the germline V gene are LNHNV and YYDKDF (reference sequence). CDR3 DNA sequence: TGTGCCACCGAGGACCGGACTAGCGGGAGCTCCTACAATGAGCAGTTCTTC. This sequence encodes CATEDRTSGSSYNEQFF.

The rearrangement links TRBV28 to TRBJ2-2, with TRBD1 matching over 11 bases. J was trimmed by 4 bases and V by 3 bases; bases with no gene match: 22. This CDR3 has 22 residues. Germline CDR1 MDHEN, CDR2 SYDVKM. Here the CDR3 reads CASSLWTGGQLQRERTTGELFF. The CDR3 nucleotides read TGTGCCAGCAGTTTGTGGACAGGGGGCCAGCTTCAGCGGGAGCGGACCACCGGGGAGCTGTTTTTT.

This clone has just a few counts. The chain recombines TRBV5-1 with TRBJ1-4; 10 nucleotides line up with TRBD1. CDR1 is SGHRS, CDR2 YFSETQ, per germline. V shed 3 bases, J shed 6 bases, and the junction held 11 bases outside the gene matches. This CDR3 is 17 amino acids long. The CDR3 DNA reads TGCGCCAGCAGCTACACGGTACCAGGACAGGGGGATGAAAAACTGTTTTTT. Its translation is CASSYTVPGQGDEKLFF.

The chain has TRBV7-9 and TRBJ1-5; D is ambiguous. Trimming stripped 1 base from V and 4 bases from J, with 5 bases between. Germline loops: CDR1 SEHNR, CDR2 FQNEAQ (reference sequence). The CDR3 consists of 13 residues. The CDR3 DNA reads TGTGCCAGCAGCTTAGTCGGTAATCAGCCCCAGCATTTT. This encodes CASSLVGNQPQHF. The full variable domain, its missing parts supplied by reference TRBV7-9 and TRBJ1-5, is DTGVSQNPRHKITKRGQNVTFRCDPISEHNRLYWYRQTLGQGPEFLTYFQNEAQLEKSRLLSDRFSAERPKGSFSTLEIQRTEQGDSAMYLCASSLVGNQPQHFGDGTRLSIL.

The genes are TRBV4-2 and TRBJ1-2, with 10 bases matching TRBD1. From germline, CDR1 is LGHNA and CDR2 YNFKEQ. V was clipped by 0 bases and J by 12 bases; unmatched bases: 13. This CDR3 contains 16 residues. This chain's CDR3 is CASSQERKGQGLSHTF. CDR3 sequence (DNA): TGTGCCAGCAGCCAAGAAAGAAAGGGACAGGGGCTTTCCCACACCTTC.

This chain links TRBV6-5 with TRBJ1-5, with D possibly matching TRBD1 (5 bases). The CDR3 covers 14 residues. From germline, CDR1 is MNHEY and CDR2 SVGAGI. The V and J ends lost 5 bases and 2 bases respectively, with 10 bases between them. For the CDR3, the DNA is TGTGCCAGCAGTAACGGGGGTGGCAATCAGCCCCAGCATTTT. It specifies CASSNGGGNQPQHF.

This chain uses TRBV11-2 with TRBJ1-2; possibly TRBD1 for D (5 bases). The ends were cut back, 5 bases at V and 2 bases at J, with 18 bases in the middle. Germline V gene data show CDR1 as SGHAT and CDR2 as FQNNGV. The length of the CDR3 is 16 residues. The CDR3 spells CASSQMGGIKNYGYTF. The DNA of the CDR3 is TGTGCCAGCAGCCAAATGGGGGGGATTAAGAACTATGGCTACACCTTC.

The chain is built from TRBV19 and TRBJ2-7; 13 nucleotides agree with TRBD2. This CDR3 is 20 amino acids long. V lost 1 base to trimming and J lost 0 bases; unmatched junction nucleotides: 12. Germline V lookup: CDR1 LNHDA, CDR2 SQIVND (reference sequence). The CDR3 region is CASSIVEGLAGDPPSYEQYF. The CDR3 DNA is TGTGCCAGTAGTATAGTTGAAGGACTAGCGGGGGATCCCCCCTCCTACGAGCAGTACTTC.